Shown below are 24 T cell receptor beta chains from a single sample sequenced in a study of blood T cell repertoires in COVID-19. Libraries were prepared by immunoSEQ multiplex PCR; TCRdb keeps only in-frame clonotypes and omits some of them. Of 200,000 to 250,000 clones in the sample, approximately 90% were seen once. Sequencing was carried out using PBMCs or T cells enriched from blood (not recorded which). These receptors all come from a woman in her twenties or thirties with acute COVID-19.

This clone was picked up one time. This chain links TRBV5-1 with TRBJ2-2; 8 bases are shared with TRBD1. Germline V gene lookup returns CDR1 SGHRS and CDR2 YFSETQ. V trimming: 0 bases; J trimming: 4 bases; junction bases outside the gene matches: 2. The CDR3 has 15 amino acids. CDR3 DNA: TGCGCCAGCAGCTTGGGTGACAGGGGCACCGGGGAGCTGTTTTTT. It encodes CASSLGDRGTGELFF.

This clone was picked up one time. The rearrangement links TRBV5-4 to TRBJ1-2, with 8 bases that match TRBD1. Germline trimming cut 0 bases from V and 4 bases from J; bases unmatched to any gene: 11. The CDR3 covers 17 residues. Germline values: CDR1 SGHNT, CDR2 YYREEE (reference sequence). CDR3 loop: CASSLGGQAATIYGYTF. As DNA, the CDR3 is TGTGCCAGCAGCTTGGGGGGACAGGCGGCAACTATCTATGGCTACACCTTC. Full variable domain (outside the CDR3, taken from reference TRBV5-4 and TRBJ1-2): ETGVTQSPTHLIKTRGQQVTLRCSSQSGHNTVSWYQQALGQGPQFIFQYYREEENGRGNFPPRFSGLQFPNYSSELNVNALELDDSALYLCASSLGGQAATIYGYTFGSGTRLTVV.

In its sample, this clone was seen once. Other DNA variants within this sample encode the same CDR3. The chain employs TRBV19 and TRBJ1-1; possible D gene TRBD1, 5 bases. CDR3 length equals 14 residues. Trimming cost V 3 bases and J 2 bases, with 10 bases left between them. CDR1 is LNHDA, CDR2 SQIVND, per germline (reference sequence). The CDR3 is CASSIRGSNTEAFF. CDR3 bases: TGTGCCAGTAGTATTCGGGGGTCAAACACTGAAGCTTTCTTT.

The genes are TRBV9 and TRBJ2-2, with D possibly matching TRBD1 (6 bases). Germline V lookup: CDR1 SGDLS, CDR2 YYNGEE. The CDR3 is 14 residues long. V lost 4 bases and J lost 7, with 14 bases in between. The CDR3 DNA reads TGTGCCAGCAGCAACACAGGGCCCGGCGGGGAGCTGTTTTTT. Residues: CASSNTGPGGELFF.

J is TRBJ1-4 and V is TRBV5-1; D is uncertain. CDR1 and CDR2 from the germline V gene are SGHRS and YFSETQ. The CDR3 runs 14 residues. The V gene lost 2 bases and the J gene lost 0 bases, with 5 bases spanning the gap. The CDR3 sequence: CASSFQSTNEKLFF. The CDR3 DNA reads TGCGCCAGCAGCTTCCAGTCAACTAATGAAAAACTGTTTTTT. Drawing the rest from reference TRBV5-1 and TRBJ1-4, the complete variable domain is KAGVTQTPRYLIKTRGQQVTLSCSPISGHRSVSWYQQTPGQGLQFLFEYFSETQRNKGNFPGRFSGRQFSNSRSEMNVSTLELGDSALYLCASSFQSTNEKLFFGSGTQLSVL.

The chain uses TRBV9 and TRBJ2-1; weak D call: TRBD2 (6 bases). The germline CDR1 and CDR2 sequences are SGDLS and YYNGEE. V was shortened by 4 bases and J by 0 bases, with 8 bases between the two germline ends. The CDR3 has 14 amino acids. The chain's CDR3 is CASSRGASYNEQFF. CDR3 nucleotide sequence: TGTGCCAGCAGCCGCGGGGCCTCCTACAATGAGCAGTTCTTC.

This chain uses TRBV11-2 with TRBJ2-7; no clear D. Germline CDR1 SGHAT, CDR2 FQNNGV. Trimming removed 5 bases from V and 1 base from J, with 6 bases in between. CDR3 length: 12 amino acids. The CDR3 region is CASSLLSYEQYF. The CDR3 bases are TGTGCCAGCAGCCTCTTGTCCTACGAGCAGTACTTC. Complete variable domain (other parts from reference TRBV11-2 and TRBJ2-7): EAGVAQSPRYKIIEKRQSVAFWCNPISGHATLYWYQQILGQGPKLLIQFQNNGVVDDSQLPKDRFSAERLKGVDSTLKIQPAKLEDSAVYLCASSLLSYEQYFGPGTRLTVT.

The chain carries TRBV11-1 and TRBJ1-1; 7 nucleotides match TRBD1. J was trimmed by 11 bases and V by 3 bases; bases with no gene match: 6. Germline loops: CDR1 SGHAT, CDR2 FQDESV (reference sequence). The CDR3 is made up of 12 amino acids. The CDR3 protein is CASSFGQGDAFF. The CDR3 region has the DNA TGTGCCAGCAGCTTCGGGCAGGGGGATGCTTTCTTT.

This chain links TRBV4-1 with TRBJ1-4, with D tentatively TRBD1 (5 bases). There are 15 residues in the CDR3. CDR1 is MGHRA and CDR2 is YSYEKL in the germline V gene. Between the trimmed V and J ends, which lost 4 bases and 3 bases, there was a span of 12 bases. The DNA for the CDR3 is TGCGCCAGCAGCCCAACACCGGGGGCTAATGAAAAACTGTTTTTT. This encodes CASSPTPGANEKLFF.

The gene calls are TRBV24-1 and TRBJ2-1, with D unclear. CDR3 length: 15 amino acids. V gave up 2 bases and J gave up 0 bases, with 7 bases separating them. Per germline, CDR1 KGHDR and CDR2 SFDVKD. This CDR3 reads CATSDSLGSYNEQFF. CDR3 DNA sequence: TGTGCCACCAGTGATTCCCTAGGCTCCTACAATGAGCAGTTCTTC.

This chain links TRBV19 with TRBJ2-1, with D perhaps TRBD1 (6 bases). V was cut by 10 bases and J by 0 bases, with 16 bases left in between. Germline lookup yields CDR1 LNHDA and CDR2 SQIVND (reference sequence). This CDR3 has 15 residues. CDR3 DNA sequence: TGTGCCACCGCAGGGGCCCTCAGCTCCTACAATGAGCAGTTCTTC. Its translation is CATAGALSSYNEQFF.

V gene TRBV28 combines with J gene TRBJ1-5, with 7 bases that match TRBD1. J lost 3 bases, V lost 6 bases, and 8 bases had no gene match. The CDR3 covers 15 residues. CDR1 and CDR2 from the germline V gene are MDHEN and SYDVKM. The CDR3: CASRYRDSDNQPQHF. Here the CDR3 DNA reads TGTGCCAGCAGATATCGGGACAGCGACAATCAGCCCCAGCATTTT.

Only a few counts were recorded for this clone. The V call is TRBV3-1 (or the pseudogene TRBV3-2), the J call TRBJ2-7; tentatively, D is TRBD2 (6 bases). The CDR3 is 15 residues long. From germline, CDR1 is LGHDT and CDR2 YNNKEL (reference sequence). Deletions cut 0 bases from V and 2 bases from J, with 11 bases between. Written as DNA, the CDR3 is TGTGCCAGCAGCCAAGATCGGGGACTTCCCTACGAGCAGTACTTC. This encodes CASSQDRGLPYEQYF.

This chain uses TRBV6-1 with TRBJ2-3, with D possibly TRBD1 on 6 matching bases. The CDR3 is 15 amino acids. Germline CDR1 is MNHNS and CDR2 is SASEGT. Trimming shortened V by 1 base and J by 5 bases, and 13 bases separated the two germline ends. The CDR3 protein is CASSEGAGVGDTQYF. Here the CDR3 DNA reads TGTGCCAGCAGTGAAGGGGCAGGGGTGGGAGATACGCAGTATTTT.

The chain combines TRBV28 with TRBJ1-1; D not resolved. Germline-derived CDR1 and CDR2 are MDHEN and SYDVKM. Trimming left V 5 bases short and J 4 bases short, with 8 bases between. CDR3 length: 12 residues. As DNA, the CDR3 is TGTGCCAGCAGTAGATACGGCACTGAAGCTTTCTTT. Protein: CASSRYGTEAFF.

The CDR3, as DNA: TGCGCCAGCAGCCCCGGGACTAGCTATGAGCAGTTCTTC. Protein: CASSPGTSYEQFF. The chain links TRBV5-1 to TRBJ2-1; 9 nucleotides line up with TRBD2. V lost 4 bases, J lost 8 bases, and 4 bases stayed unmatched. Germline V gene lookup returns CDR1 SGHRS and CDR2 YFSETQ. This CDR3 comprises 13 residues.

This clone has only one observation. CDR3 in DNA: TGTGCCAGCAGCTTACCCCCCCGGGACATTTACGAGCAGTACTTC. It is translated as CASSLPPRDIYEQYF. The chain links TRBV6-5 to TRBJ2-7; weak D call: TRBD1 (6 bases). Germline assignment: CDR1 MNHEY and CDR2 SVGAGI. The CDR3 covers 15 residues. V shed 6 bases and J shed 4 bases, with 19 bases lying between them.

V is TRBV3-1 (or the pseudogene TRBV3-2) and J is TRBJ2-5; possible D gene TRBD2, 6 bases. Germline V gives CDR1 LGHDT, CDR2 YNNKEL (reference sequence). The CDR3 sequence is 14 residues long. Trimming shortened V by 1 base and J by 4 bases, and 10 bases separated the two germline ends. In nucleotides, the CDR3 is TGTGCCAGCAGCCAAGCGGGAGAGGGAGAGACCCAGTACTTC. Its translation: CASSQAGEGETQYF.

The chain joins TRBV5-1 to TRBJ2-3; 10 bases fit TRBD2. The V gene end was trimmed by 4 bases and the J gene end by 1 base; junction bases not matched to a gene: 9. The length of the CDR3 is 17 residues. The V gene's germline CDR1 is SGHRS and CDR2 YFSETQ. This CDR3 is CASSEEPSGGRTDTQYF. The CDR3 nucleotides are TGCGCCAGCAGCGAGGAGCCTAGCGGGGGACGCACAGATACGCAGTATTTT.

Here the CDR3 reads CASSSLKQGWADTQYF. Here the CDR3 DNA reads TGTGCCAGCAGCTCCCTCAAACAGGGTTGGGCAGATACGCAGTATTTT. The chain couples TRBV7-9 to TRBJ2-3; TRBD1 is a possible D gene (6 bases). The length of the CDR3 is 16 residues. The V gene lost 4 bases and the J gene lost 4 bases, with 18 bases spanning the gap. Germline loops: CDR1 SEHNR, CDR2 FQNEAQ (reference sequence).

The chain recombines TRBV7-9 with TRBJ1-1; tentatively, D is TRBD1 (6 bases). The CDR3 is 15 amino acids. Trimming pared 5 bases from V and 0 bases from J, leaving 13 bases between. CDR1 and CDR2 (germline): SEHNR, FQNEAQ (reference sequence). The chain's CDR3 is CASSPRGAVNTEAFF. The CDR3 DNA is TGTGCCAGCAGCCCCCGGGGGGCGGTGAACACTGAAGCTTTCTTT.

CDR3 residues: CASSLVRGAPGEQYF. The CDR3 coding sequence is TGTGCCAGCAGCTTGGTGCGGGGGGCCCCTGGAGAGCAGTACTTC. The rearrangement uses TRBV5-6 and TRBJ2-7; 8 nucleotides match TRBD2. The CDR3 has 15 residues. V trimming: 0 bases; J trimming: 7 bases; junction bases outside the gene matches: 9. The germline gives CDR1 SGHDT, CDR2 YYEEEE.

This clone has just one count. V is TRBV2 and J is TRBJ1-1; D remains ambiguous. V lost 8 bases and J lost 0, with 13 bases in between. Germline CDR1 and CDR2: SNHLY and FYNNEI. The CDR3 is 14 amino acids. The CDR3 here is CASARRAVNTEAFF. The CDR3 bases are TGTGCCAGCGCAAGGCGGGCGGTGAACACTGAAGCTTTCTTT.

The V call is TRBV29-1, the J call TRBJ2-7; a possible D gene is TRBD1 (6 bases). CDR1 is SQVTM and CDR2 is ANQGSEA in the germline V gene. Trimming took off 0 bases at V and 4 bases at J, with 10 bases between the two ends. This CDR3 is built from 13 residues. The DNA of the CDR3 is TGCAGCGTTGAAGATGGACAGCTATACGAGCAGTACTTC. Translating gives CSVEDGQLYEQYF.